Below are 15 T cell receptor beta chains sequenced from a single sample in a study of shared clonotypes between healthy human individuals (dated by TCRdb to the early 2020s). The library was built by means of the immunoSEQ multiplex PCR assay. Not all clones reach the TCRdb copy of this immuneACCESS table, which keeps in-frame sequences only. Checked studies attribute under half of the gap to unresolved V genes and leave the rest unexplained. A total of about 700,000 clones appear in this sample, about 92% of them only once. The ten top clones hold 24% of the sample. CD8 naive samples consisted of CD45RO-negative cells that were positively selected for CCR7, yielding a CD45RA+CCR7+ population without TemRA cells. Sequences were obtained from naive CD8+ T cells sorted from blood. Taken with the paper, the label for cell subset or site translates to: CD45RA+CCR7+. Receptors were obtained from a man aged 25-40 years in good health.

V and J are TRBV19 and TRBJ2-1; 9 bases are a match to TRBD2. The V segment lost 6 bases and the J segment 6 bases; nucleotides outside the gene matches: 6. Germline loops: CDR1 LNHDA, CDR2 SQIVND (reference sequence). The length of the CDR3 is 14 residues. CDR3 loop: CASSLAGVVNEQFF. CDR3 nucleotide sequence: TGTGCCAGTAGCTTAGCGGGAGTTGTCAATGAGCAGTTCTTC. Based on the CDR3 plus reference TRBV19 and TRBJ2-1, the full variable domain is DGGITQSPKYLFRKEGQNVTLSCEQNLNHDAMYWYRQDPGQGLRLIYYSQIVNDFQKGDIAEGYSVSREKKESFPLTVTSAQKNPTAFYLCASSLAGVVNEQFFGPGTRLTVL.

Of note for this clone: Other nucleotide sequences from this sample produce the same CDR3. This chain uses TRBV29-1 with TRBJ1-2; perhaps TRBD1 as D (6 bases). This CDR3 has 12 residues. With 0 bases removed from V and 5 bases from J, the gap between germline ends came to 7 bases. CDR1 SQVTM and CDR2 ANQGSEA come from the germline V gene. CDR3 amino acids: CSVEDRGYGYTF. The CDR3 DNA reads TGCAGCGTTGAAGACAGGGGATATGGCTACACCTTC.

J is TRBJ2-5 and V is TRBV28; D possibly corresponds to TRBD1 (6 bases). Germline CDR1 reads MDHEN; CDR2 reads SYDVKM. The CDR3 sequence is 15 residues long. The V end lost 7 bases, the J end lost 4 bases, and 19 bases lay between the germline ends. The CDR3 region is CASTNPGQQRETQYF. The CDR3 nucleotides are TGTGCCAGCACGAATCCAGGACAGCAGAGAGAGACCCAGTACTTC.

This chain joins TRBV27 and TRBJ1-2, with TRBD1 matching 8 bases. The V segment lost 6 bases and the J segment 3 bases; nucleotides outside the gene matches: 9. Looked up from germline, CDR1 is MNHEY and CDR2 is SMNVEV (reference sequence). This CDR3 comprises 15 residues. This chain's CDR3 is CASSGQGQRDYGYTF. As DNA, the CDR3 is TGTGCCAGCAGCGGACAGGGCCAACGGGACTATGGCTACACCTTC.

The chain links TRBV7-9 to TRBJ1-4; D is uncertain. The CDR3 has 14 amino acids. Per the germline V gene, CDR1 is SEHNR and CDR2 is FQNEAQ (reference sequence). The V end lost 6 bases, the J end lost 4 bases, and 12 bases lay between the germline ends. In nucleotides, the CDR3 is TGTGCCAGCAGGGGGAGTTCGTTTAATGAAAAACTGTTTTTT. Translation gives CASRGSSFNEKLFF.

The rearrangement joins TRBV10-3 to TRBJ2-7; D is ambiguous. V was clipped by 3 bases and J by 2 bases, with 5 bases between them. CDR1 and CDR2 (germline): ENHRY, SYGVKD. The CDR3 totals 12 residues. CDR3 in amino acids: CAISDPTYEQYF. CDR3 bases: TGTGCCATCAGTGATCCAACCTACGAGCAGTACTTC.

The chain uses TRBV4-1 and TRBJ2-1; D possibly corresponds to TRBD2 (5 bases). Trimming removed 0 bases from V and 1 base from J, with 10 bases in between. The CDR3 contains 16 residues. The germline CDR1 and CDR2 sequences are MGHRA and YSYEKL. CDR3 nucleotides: TGCGCCAGCAGCCAAGATAATGGCGGGTCCTACAATGAGCAGTTCTTC. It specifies CASSQDNGGSYNEQFF.

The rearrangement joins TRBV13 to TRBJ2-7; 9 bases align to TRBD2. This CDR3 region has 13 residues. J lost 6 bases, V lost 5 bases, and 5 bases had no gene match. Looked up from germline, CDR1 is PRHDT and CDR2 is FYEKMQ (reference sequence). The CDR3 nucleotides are TGTGCCAGCAGCCACGGGACTAGCTCCGAGCAGTACTTC. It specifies CASSHGTSSEQYF. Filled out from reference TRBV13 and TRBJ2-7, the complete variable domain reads AAGVIQSPRHLIKEKRETATLKCYPIPRHDTVYWYQQGPGQDPQFLISFYEKMQSDKGSIPDRFSAQQFSDYHSELNMSSLELGDSALYFCASSHGTSSEQYFGPGTRLTVT.

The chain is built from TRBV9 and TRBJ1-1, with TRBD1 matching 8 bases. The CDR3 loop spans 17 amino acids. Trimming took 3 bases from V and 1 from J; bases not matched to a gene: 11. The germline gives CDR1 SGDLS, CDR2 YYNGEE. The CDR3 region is CASSGYRTGLANTEAFF. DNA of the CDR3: TGTGCCAGCAGCGGATACCGGACAGGGTTAGCGAACACTGAAGCTTTCTTT.

The chain's CDR3 is CASSRLLGGETQYF. The CDR3 DNA is TGTGCCAGCAGCCGTTTATTGGGGGGGGAGACCCAGTACTTC. V gene TRBV11-2 combines with J gene TRBJ2-5, with 7 bases that match TRBD2. The CDR3 has 14 amino acids. V shed 5 bases and J 5 bases; nucleotides not matched to a gene: 8. Germline V CDR1 and CDR2: SGHAT, FQNNGV.

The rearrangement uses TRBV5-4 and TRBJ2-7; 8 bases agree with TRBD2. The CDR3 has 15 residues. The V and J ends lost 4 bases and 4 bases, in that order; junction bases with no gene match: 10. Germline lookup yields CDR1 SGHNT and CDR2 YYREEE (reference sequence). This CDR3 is CASSPGVAGLYEQYF. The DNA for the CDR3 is TGTGCCAGCAGCCCCGGGGTAGCGGGGTTGTACGAGCAGTACTTC.

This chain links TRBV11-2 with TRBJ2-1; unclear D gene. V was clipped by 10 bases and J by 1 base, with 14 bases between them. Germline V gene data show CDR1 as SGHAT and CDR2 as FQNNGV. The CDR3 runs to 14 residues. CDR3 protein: CATGPLVSYNEQFF. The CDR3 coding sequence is TGTGCCACCGGGCCGCTGGTGTCCTACAATGAGCAGTTCTTC.

The CDR3: CASSFRGLADWDEQFF. Written as DNA, the CDR3 is TGTGCCAGCAGTTTCCGGGGACTAGCGGACTGGGATGAGCAGTTCTTC. The rearrangement uses TRBV27 and TRBJ2-1; 11 nucleotides line up with TRBD2. V gave up 3 bases and J gave up 8 bases; unmatched junction bases: 9. CDR1 and CDR2 from the germline V gene are MNHEY and SMNVEV (reference sequence). This CDR3 spans 16 amino acids.

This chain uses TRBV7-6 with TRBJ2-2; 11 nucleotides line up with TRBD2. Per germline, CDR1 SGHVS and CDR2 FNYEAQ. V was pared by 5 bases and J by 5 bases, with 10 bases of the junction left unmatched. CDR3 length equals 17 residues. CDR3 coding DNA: TGTGCCAGCAGCCAAACGGCTAGCGGGAGGCTAACCGGGGAGCTGTTTTTT. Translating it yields CASSQTASGRLTGELFF. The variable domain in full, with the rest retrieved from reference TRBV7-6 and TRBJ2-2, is GAGVSQSPRYKVTKRGQDVALRCDPISGHVSLYWYRQALGQGPEFLTYFNYEAQQDKSGLPNDRFSAERPEGSISTLTIQRTEQRDSAMYRCASSQTASGRLTGELFFGEGSRLTVL.

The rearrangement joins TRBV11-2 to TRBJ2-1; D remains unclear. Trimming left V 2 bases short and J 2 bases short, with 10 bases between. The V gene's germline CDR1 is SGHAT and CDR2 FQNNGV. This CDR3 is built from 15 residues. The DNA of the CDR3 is TGTGCCAGCAGCTTAAAAAGATATACCTACAATGAGCAGTTCTTC. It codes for CASSLKRYTYNEQFF.